This is a list of T cell receptor beta chains from one sample in a study of blood T cell repertoires in COVID-19. Assay: immunoSEQ multiplex PCR; the TCRdb copy retains only in-frame clones and omits some. The sample records over 100,000 clones, around 89% being singletons. The source material was peripheral blood. The receptors stem from a man in his 60s with COVID-19, enrolled during active disease. Each CDR3 is given with its conserved first and last residue. Each record gives: J gene, D gene, clone size, V gene, CDR3 protein, CDR3 DNA. D genes are given only for firm matches. Size is stated for part of the rows, as once, few or many counts, or as a class when the clone is expanded.

j_gene: TRBJ1-3
d_gene: NA
abundance: NA
v_gene: TRBV7-2
CDR3aa: CASSLVGGGTGNTIYF
CDR3nt: TGTGCCAGCAGCTTAGTAGGGGGGGGCACTGGAAACACCATATATTTT

j_gene: TRBJ1-1
d_gene: TRBD1
abundance: NA
v_gene: TRBV10-1
CDR3aa: CASSRDRGNTEAFF
CDR3nt: TGCGCCAGCAGCCGGGACAGGGGGAACACTGAAGCTTTCTTT

j_gene: TRBJ2-5
d_gene: NA
abundance: NA
v_gene: TRBV5-6
CDR3aa: CASSLVTRRDQETQYF
CDR3nt: TGTGCCAGCAGCCTAGTGACCCGACGGGACCAAGAGACCCAGTACTTC

j_gene: TRBJ1-1
d_gene: NA
abundance: once
v_gene: TRBV6-2/TRBV6-3
CDR3aa: CASSSTGKPEAFF
CDR3nt: TGTGCCAGCAGCTCTACAGGGAAACCTGAAGCTTTCTTT

j_gene: TRBJ2-5
d_gene: NA
abundance: few
v_gene: TRBV28
CDR3aa: CASSDYQYGETQYF
CDR3nt: TGTGCCAGCAGTGACTACCAGTATGGAGAGACCCAGTACTTC

j_gene: TRBJ2-3
d_gene: NA
abundance: NA
v_gene: TRBV6-5
CDR3aa: CAISDNPSTDTQYF
CDR3nt: TGTGCCATTTCAGACAACCCGAGCACAGATACGCAGTATTTT

j_gene: TRBJ1-6
d_gene: NA
abundance: NA
v_gene: TRBV11-2
CDR3aa: CASSLERSNNSPLHF
CDR3nt: TGTGCCAGCAGCTTAGAACGGTCGAATAATTCACCCCTCCACTTT

j_gene: TRBJ2-2
d_gene: NA
abundance: NA
v_gene: TRBV5-4
CDR3aa: CASSRVLNTGELFF
CDR3nt: TGTGCCAGCTCCAGGGTTCTGAACACCGGGGAGCTGTTTTTT

j_gene: TRBJ1-1
d_gene: TRBD1
abundance: NA
v_gene: TRBV9
CDR3aa: CASSVGRGLTEAFF
CDR3nt: TGTGCCAGCAGCGTTGGTAGGGGGCTCACTGAAGCTTTCTTT

j_gene: TRBJ1-1
d_gene: NA
abundance: NA
v_gene: TRBV28
CDR3aa: CASSFRGQLAKNTEAFF
CDR3nt: TGTGCCAGCAGTTTCAGGGGACAACTCGCAAAGAACACTGAAGCTTTCTTT

j_gene: TRBJ1-2
d_gene: NA
abundance: NA
v_gene: TRBV13
CDR3aa: CASSIWTANYGYTF
CDR3nt: TGTGCCAGCAGTATCTGGACAGCTAACTATGGCTACACCTTC

j_gene: TRBJ1-6
d_gene: NA
abundance: NA
v_gene: TRBV5-8
CDR3aa: CASRFNINSPLHF
CDR3nt: TGTGCCAGCAGATTTAATATTAATTCACCCCTCCACTTT

j_gene: TRBJ1-6
d_gene: TRBD1
abundance: NA
v_gene: TRBV6-5
CDR3aa: CASRAGTGASPLHF
CDR3nt: TGTGCCAGCAGGGCCGGGACAGGGGCCTCACCCCTCCACTTT

j_gene: TRBJ2-3
d_gene: TRBD2
abundance: NA
v_gene: TRBV5-1
CDR3aa: CASSNNRGGPLDTQYF
CDR3nt: TGCGCCAGCAGCAACAATCGGGGGGGTCCGTTGGATACGCAGTATTTT

j_gene: TRBJ2-5
d_gene: TRBD2
abundance: once
v_gene: TRBV11-3
CDR3aa: CASSSTSGGAFETQYF
CDR3nt: TGTGCCAGCAGCTCAACTAGCGGGGGGGCCTTTGAGACCCAGTACTTC

j_gene: TRBJ2-7
d_gene: TRBD2
abundance: NA
v_gene: TRBV2
CDR3aa: CAGAGAGGASYEQYF
CDR3nt: TGTGCCGGCGCTGGGGCGGGGGGGGCCTCCTACGAGCAGTACTTC

j_gene: TRBJ1-2
d_gene: NA
abundance: NA
v_gene: TRBV18
CDR3aa: CASSLQANYGYTF
CDR3nt: TGTGCCAGCTCACTACAAGCTAACTATGGCTACACCTTC

j_gene: TRBJ1-4
d_gene: NA
abundance: once
v_gene: TRBV6-1
CDR3aa: CASSDRGGDEKLFF
CDR3nt: TGTGCCAGCAGTGACAGGGGAGGGGATGAAAAACTGTTTTTT

j_gene: TRBJ2-5
d_gene: TRBD2
abundance: NA
v_gene: TRBV11-2
CDR3aa: CASSLVLRTSGHQETQYF
CDR3nt: TGTGCCAGCAGCTTAGTCCTCAGGACTAGCGGGCATCAAGAGACCCAGTACTTC

j_gene: TRBJ1-5
d_gene: TRBD1
abundance: NA
v_gene: TRBV4-3
CDR3aa: CASSWTGQKPQHF
CDR3nt: TGCGCCAGCAGCTGGACAGGGCAGAAGCCCCAGCATTTT

j_gene: TRBJ1-2
d_gene: NA
abundance: NA
v_gene: TRBV11-3
CDR3aa: CASSFQASGYTF
CDR3nt: TGTGCCAGCAGCTTCCAGGCGAGTGGCTACACCTTC

j_gene: TRBJ1-2
d_gene: NA
abundance: NA
v_gene: TRBV28
CDR3aa: CASSLSGYGYTF
CDR3nt: TGTGCCAGCAGTTTATCCGGGTATGGCTACACCTTC

j_gene: TRBJ1-1
d_gene: NA
abundance: NA
v_gene: TRBV19
CDR3aa: CASSMRQNTEAFF
CDR3nt: TGTGCCAGTAGTATGAGGCAGAACACTGAAGCTTTCTTT

j_gene: TRBJ2-1
d_gene: TRBD1
abundance: NA
v_gene: TRBV3-1/TRBV3-2
CDR3aa: CASSHRDRVLNEQFF
CDR3nt: TGTGCCAGCAGCCATCGGGACAGGGTACTCAATGAGCAGTTCTTC

j_gene: TRBJ2-1
d_gene: TRBD2
abundance: NA
v_gene: TRBV7-3
CDR3aa: CASSLNGGDNEQFF
CDR3nt: TGTGCCAGCAGCTTAAACGGGGGGGACAATGAGCAGTTCTTC

j_gene: TRBJ1-2
d_gene: NA
abundance: NA
v_gene: TRBV4-1
CDR3aa: CASSQEEGGGGYTF
CDR3nt: TGCGCCAGCAGCCAAGAGGAGGGGGGAGGGGGCTACACCTTC

j_gene: TRBJ2-7
d_gene: TRBD1
abundance: NA
v_gene: TRBV3-1/TRBV3-2
CDR3aa: CASSRGQANEQYF
CDR3nt: TGTGCCAGCAGCCGGGGACAGGCCAACGAGCAGTACTTC

j_gene: TRBJ1-1
d_gene: NA
abundance: NA
v_gene: TRBV27
CDR3aa: CASSLEVNTEAFF
CDR3nt: TGTGCCAGCAGTTTAGAGGTGAACACTGAAGCTTTCTTT

j_gene: TRBJ1-3
d_gene: TRBD1
abundance: once
v_gene: TRBV30
CDR3aa: CAWVGQSSGNTIYF
CDR3nt: TGTGCCTGGGTGGGACAGAGCTCTGGAAACACCATATATTTT

j_gene: TRBJ1-5
d_gene: TRBD1
abundance: NA
v_gene: TRBV7-8
CDR3aa: CASSLAGQGNQPQHF
CDR3nt: TGTGCCAGCAGCTTAGCCGGACAGGGTAATCAGCCCCAGCATTTT

j_gene: TRBJ1-5
d_gene: NA
abundance: NA
v_gene: TRBV19
CDR3aa: CASRTAGNSKPQHF
CDR3nt: TGTGCCAGTAGAACCGCAGGGAATTCGAAGCCCCAGCATTTT

j_gene: TRBJ1-4
d_gene: NA
abundance: NA
v_gene: TRBV28
CDR3aa: CASSLQREKLFF
CDR3nt: TGTGCCAGCAGTTTACAGAGGGAAAAACTGTTTTTT

j_gene: TRBJ2-2
d_gene: NA
abundance: few
v_gene: TRBV2
CDR3aa: CASSEENGANTGELFF
CDR3nt: TGTGCCAGCAGTGAGGAGAATGGCGCGAACACCGGGGAGCTGTTTTTT

j_gene: TRBJ2-5
d_gene: NA
abundance: once
v_gene: TRBV19
CDR3aa: CASRPTAVSQETQYF
CDR3nt: TGTGCCAGTAGACCAACGGCGGTATCCCAAGAGACCCAGTACTTC

j_gene: TRBJ1-2
d_gene: TRBD1
abundance: NA
v_gene: TRBV6-5
CDR3aa: CASSYSRQGSYGYTF
CDR3nt: TGTGCCAGCAGTTACTCCAGACAGGGTAGTTATGGCTACACCTTC

j_gene: TRBJ1-4
d_gene: NA
abundance: NA
v_gene: TRBV11-2
CDR3aa: CASRKTSTTEKLFF
CDR3nt: TGTGCCAGCAGGAAGACCTCGACTACCGAAAAACTGTTTTTT

j_gene: TRBJ2-1
d_gene: NA
abundance: NA
v_gene: TRBV5-1
CDR3aa: CASGQGSYNEQFF
CDR3nt: TGCGCCAGCGGCCAGGGATCCTACAATGAGCAGTTCTTC

j_gene: TRBJ2-3
d_gene: NA
abundance: NA
v_gene: TRBV2
CDR3aa: CASTPSVGQANTQYF
CDR3nt: TGTGCCAGCACTCCGTCGGTGGGCCAGGCGAATACGCAGTATTTT

j_gene: TRBJ2-7
d_gene: NA
abundance: NA
v_gene: TRBV18
CDR3aa: CASSSRGGSGYEQYF
CDR3nt: TGTGCCAGCTCATCAAGGGGGGGGTCGGGCTACGAGCAGTACTTC

j_gene: TRBJ2-3
d_gene: TRBD2
abundance: NA
v_gene: TRBV5-1
CDR3aa: CASSFGGGRTSTDTQYF
CDR3nt: TGCGCCAGCAGCTTTGGCGGGGGGCGGACTAGCACAGATACGCAGTATTTT

j_gene: TRBJ2-2
d_gene: NA
abundance: NA
v_gene: TRBV7-2
CDR3aa: CASSPMAANDYTGELFF
CDR3nt: TGTGCCAGCAGCCCGATGGCCGCCAACGATTACACCGGGGAGCTGTTTTTT

j_gene: TRBJ1-1
d_gene: NA
abundance: NA
v_gene: TRBV27
CDR3aa: CASSLFAGTPVRGLNTEAFF
CDR3nt: TGTGCCAGCAGTTTATTCGCCGGGACCCCAGTCAGGGGCTTGAACACTGAAGCTTTCTTT

j_gene: TRBJ1-2
d_gene: NA
abundance: once
v_gene: TRBV6-5
CDR3aa: CAARGDYGYTF
CDR3nt: TGTGCAGCCCGGGGGGACTATGGCTACACCTTC

j_gene: TRBJ1-3
d_gene: NA
abundance: NA
v_gene: TRBV11-2
CDR3aa: CASSLEAGNTIYF
CDR3nt: TGTGCCAGCAGCTTAGAGGCCGGAAACACCATATATTTT

j_gene: TRBJ1-1
d_gene: TRBD1
abundance: NA
v_gene: TRBV19
CDR3aa: CASSTQGQNTEAFF
CDR3nt: TGTGCCAGTAGTACACAGGGGCAGAACACTGAAGCTTTCTTT

j_gene: TRBJ1-1
d_gene: NA
abundance: NA
v_gene: TRBV19
CDR3aa: CASSIGEDTEAFF
CDR3nt: TGTGCCAGTAGTATCGGGGAGGACACTGAAGCTTTCTTT

j_gene: TRBJ1-2
d_gene: NA
abundance: NA
v_gene: TRBV6-2/TRBV6-3
CDR3aa: CASSFRTERAHGYTF
CDR3nt: TGTGCCAGCAGTTTTCGGACAGAAAGGGCCCATGGCTACACCTTC

j_gene: TRBJ1-2
d_gene: TRBD1
abundance: once
v_gene: TRBV29-1
CDR3aa: CSDMDRAYGYTF
CDR3nt: TGCAGCGATATGGACAGGGCCTATGGCTACACCTTC

j_gene: TRBJ2-2
d_gene: NA
abundance: NA
v_gene: TRBV27
CDR3aa: CASTTRAPIGRTGELFF
CDR3nt: TGTGCCAGTACAACCCGGGCCCCCATCGGGAGAACCGGGGAGCTGTTTTTT